The 11 T cell receptor beta chains in this list originate from one sample, sequenced in a study of shared clonotypes between healthy human individuals. Some clones are missing from TCRdb's copy, which holds only in-frame ones; the method was immunoSEQ multiplex PCR. In the table there are roughly 1,500,000 clones, approximately 98% of which are singletons. Sequencing input: naive CD4+ T cells sorted from blood. Sample subset: CD45RA+ positively selected. The receptors derive from a man aged 30 to 45 in good health.

This chain uses TRBV9 with TRBJ2-5; D gene unclear. Trimming pared 1 base from V and 2 bases from J, leaving 9 bases between. The CDR3 sequence is 14 residues long. CDR1 and CDR2 from the germline V gene are SGDLS and YYNGEE. The CDR3: CASSVNTAQETQYF. The CDR3 nucleotides read TGTGCCAGCAGCGTAAACACAGCTCAAGAGACCCAGTACTTC.

The genes are TRBV28 and TRBJ2-2; D uncertain. The germline V and J ends were trimmed by 5 bases and 5 bases, with 12 bases remaining between them. The CDR3 runs to 14 residues. Germline CDR1 MDHEN, CDR2 SYDVKM. CDR3 nucleotides: TGTGCCAGCAGTACACGTAGTGCAACCGGGGAGCTGTTTTTT. This translates into CASSTRSATGELFF.

The chain employs TRBV10-2 and TRBJ2-7; D may be TRBD2 (5 bases). Between the trimmed V and J ends, which lost 4 bases and 0 bases, there was a span of 10 bases. The germline gives CDR1 WSHSY, CDR2 SAAADI. The CDR3 sequence is 14 residues long. The CDR3 here is CASSAKRNSYEQYF. For the CDR3, the DNA is TGCGCCAGCAGTGCAAAGCGGAACTCCTACGAGCAGTACTTC.

The V and J genes are TRBV5-1 and TRBJ1-3, with D possibly TRBD1 on 5 matching bases. In germline, CDR1 is SGHRS, CDR2 YFSETQ. The ends were cut back, 0 bases at V and 3 bases at J, with 10 bases in the middle. The CDR3 is made up of 15 amino acids. The CDR3 loop reads CASSLVGGDGNTIYF. The CDR3 nucleotides read TGCGCCAGCAGCTTGGTGGGAGGGGATGGAAACACCATATATTTT. Full variable domain (outside the CDR3, taken from reference TRBV5-1 and TRBJ1-3): KAGVTQTPRYLIKTRGQQVTLSCSPISGHRSVSWYQQTPGQGLQFLFEYFSETQRNKGNFPGRFSGRQFSNSRSEMNVSTLELGDSALYLCASSLVGGDGNTIYFGEGSWLTVV.

The gene calls are TRBV5-4 and TRBJ2-1; 11 positions match TRBD2. The CDR3 totals 16 residues. The germline CDR1 and CDR2 sequences are SGHNT and YYREEE (reference sequence). Trimming removed 3 bases from V and 4 bases from J; junction bases left unmatched: 6. The DNA of the CDR3 is TGTGCCAGCAGCTCCGCGACTAGCGGGATATACAATGAGCAGTTCTTC. Encoded protein: CASSSATSGIYNEQFF.

This chain uses TRBV9 with TRBJ2-7, with D possibly TRBD2 on 6 matching bases. Trimming took 0 bases from V and 5 from J, leaving 12 bases between them. This CDR3 has 14 amino acids. The V gene's germline CDR1 is SGDLS and CDR2 YYNGEE. Written as DNA, the CDR3 is TGTGCCAGCAGCGTAGCCCCGACTAGTAACGAGCAGTACTTC. Translating gives CASSVAPTSNEQYF.

The V and J genes are TRBV5-5 and TRBJ1-5, with D tentatively TRBD1 (5 bases). V gave up 1 base and J gave up 3 bases, with 17 bases separating them. Germline values: CDR1 SGHKS, CDR2 YYEKEE (reference sequence). The CDR3 has 17 residues. In nucleotides, the CDR3 is TGTGCCAGCAGCTTGTTCCCGCGGCAGGACAACAATCAGCCCCAGCATTTT. Amino acids: CASSLFPRQDNNQPQHF.

This chain joins TRBV28 and TRBJ2-3; D is unclear. The germline CDR1 and CDR2 sequences are MDHEN and SYDVKM. The CDR3 extends over 14 amino acids. The V end lost 2 bases, the J end lost 2 bases, and 8 bases lay between the germline ends. As DNA, the CDR3 is TGTGCCAGCAGTTTACTTTCATTCACAGATACGCAGTATTTT. As protein: CASSLLSFTDTQYF.

This chain joins TRBV5-1 and TRBJ1-1, with D possibly being TRBD1 (5 bases). The V gene's germline CDR1 is SGHRS and CDR2 YFSETQ. The CDR3 is 14 amino acids. Trimming pared 4 bases from V and 3 bases from J, leaving 13 bases between. The CDR3 DNA follows: TGCGCCAGCAGCGCCCGACTGGGGGACACTGAAGCTTTCTTT. The encoded protein is CASSARLGDTEAFF.

The chain carries TRBV5-6 and TRBJ1-3; D is unclear. This CDR3 has 13 residues. V shed 5 bases and J shed 7 bases, with 13 bases lying between them. Germline assignment: CDR1 SGHDT and CDR2 YYEEEE. CDR3 nucleotides: TGTGCCAGCAGTATCGGGGTGCCGAACACCATATATTTT. The encoded protein is CASSIGVPNTIYF.

The sample holds one count of this clone. The V and J genes are TRBV4-2 and TRBJ1-5; 7 bases fit TRBD1. The germline V gene encodes CDR1 LGHNA and CDR2 YNFKEQ. V was pared by 1 base and J by 11 bases, with 8 bases of the junction left unmatched. The length of the CDR3 is 14 residues. CDR3 coding DNA: TGTGCCAGCAGCCAAGCCGACAGGGCGCAGACCCAGCATTTT. This translates into CASSQADRAQTQHF.